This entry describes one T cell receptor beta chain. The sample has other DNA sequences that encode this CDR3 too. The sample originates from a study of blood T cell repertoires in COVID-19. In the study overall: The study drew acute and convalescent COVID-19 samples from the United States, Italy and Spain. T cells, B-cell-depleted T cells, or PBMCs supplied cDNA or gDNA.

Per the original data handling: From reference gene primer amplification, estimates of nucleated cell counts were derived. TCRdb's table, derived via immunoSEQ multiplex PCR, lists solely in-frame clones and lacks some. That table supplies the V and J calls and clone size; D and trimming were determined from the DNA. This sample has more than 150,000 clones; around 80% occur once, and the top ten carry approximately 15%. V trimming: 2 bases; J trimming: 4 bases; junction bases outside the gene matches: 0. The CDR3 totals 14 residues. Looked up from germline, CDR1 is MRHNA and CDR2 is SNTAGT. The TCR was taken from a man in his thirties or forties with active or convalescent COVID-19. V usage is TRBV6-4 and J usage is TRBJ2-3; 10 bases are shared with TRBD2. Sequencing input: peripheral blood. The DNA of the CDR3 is TGTGCCAGCAGTGACAGCGGGGGGGCAGATACGCAGTATTTT. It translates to CASSDSGGADTQYF.